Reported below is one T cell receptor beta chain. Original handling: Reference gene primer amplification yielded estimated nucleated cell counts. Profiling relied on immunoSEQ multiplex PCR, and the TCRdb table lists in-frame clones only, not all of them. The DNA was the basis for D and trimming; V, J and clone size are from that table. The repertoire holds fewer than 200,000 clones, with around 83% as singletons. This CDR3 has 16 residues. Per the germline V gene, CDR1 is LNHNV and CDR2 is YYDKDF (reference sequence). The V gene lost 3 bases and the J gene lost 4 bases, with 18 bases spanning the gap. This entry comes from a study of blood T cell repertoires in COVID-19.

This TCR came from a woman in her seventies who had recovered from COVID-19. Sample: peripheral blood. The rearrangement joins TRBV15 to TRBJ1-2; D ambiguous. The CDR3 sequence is CATSRAPGRPPYGYTF. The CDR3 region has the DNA TGTGCCACCAGCAGGGCCCCTGGCAGGCCCCCCTATGGCTACACCTTC.